This T cell receptor (beta chain) was documented in a study of breast tumors, draining lymph nodes, adjacent tissues. Regarding this clonotype: Antigen unknown.

Overall study results and limits: The data were judged consistent with most tumor T cells coming from lymph node and expanding in tumor. Tumor repertoires ranked between lymph nodes and nontumor tissue in diversity, with V and J gene preferences. Luminal-like breast cancer showed significantly greater tumor-nontumor repertoire similarity than basal-like breast cancer did. The lymph node origin of tumor T cells was framed as consistent with a hypothesis, not demonstrated.

TCRdb re-called the multiplex PCR reads through MiXCR, storing one row per CDR3 protein. The sample includes over 10,000 distinct CDR3 sequences, under 80% seen only once; the top ten take about 40%. The CDR3 is made up of 14 amino acids. V lost 2 bases and J 5 bases, leaving 11 bases between the germline ends. The germline CDR1 and CDR2 sequences are KGHDR and SFDVKD. The sample taken for sequencing was tumor-adjacent breast tissue. V usage is TRBV24-1 and J usage is TRBJ2-5; D remains unclear. This receptor was identified in a female donor with breast cancer. Some clones in this sample may be carry-over from other donors' samples. This CDR3 is CATSDSRVLETQYF. The DNA of the CDR3 is TGTGCCACCAGTGATTCAAGGGTCCTGGAGACCCAGTACTTC.